This passage covers 27 T cell receptor beta chains from one sample sequenced in a study of T cell responses to AZD1222 COVID-19 vaccine. Using immunoSEQ multiplex PCR, the repertoire was profiled, and TCRdb retains in-frame clones only, with some absent. The data show tens of thousands of clones, roughly nine tenths seen once. Here the sequenced sample was peripheral blood, taken 28 days after the second AZD1222 dose. These receptors all stem from an adult who received the AZD1222 COVID-19 vaccine.

Regarding this clone: One junction end disagrees with the germline gene, perhaps due to a read error. V and J are TRBV24-1 and TRBJ2-2; 9 bases match TRBD1. This CDR3 has 20 residues. Germline assignment: CDR1 KGHDR and CDR2 SFDVKD. This CDR3 is CPTNQPSTGGGPRGTGELFF. Here the CDR3 DNA reads TGTCCCACCAACCAGCCCTCGACAGGGGGGGGCCCAAGGGGCACCGGGGAGCTGTTTTTT.

A single count supports this clone. V usage is TRBV7-4 and J usage is TRBJ1-5; D not resolved. Germline V CDR1 and CDR2: SGHVT, SQSDAQ. V was clipped by 6 bases and J by 5 bases, with 26 bases between them. CDR3 length: 18 residues. This CDR3 is CASRYGRLGGDFYQPQHF. The CDR3 DNA is TGTGCCAGCAGATATGGAAGGTTGGGTGGGGATTTTTATCAGCCCCAGCATTTT.

CDR3 in DNA: TGTGCCAGCAGCTTTCTAGCGGGGGGTACCTACGAGCAGTACTTC. Amino acid sequence: CASSFLAGGTYEQYF. The chain recombines TRBV7-3 with TRBJ2-7; TRBD2 agrees at 11 bases. Germline assignment: CDR1 SGHTA and CDR2 FQGTGA. There are 15 residues in the CDR3. V lost 3 bases and J lost 2; bases outside the gene matches: 3.

The rearrangement links TRBV2 to TRBJ2-3; D perhaps matches TRBD2 (7 bases). V gave up 8 bases and J gave up 5 bases, with 20 bases separating them. The germline gives CDR1 SNHLY, CDR2 FYNNEI. CDR3 length equals 15 residues. The CDR3: CASLYGGLSKDTQYF. For the CDR3, the DNA is TGTGCCAGCTTATACGGGGGGCTGTCGAAAGATACGCAGTATTTT.

J is TRBJ2-1 and V is TRBV5-6, with a tentative D call TRBD2 (6 bases). The CDR3 extends over 16 amino acids. Germline V gene sequence: CDR1 SGHDT, CDR2 YYEEEE. The ends were cut back, 6 bases at V and 7 bases at J, with 23 bases in the middle. In nucleotides, the CDR3 is TGTGCCAGCACCCCCAGCGGGTCAGCCCTTTGGAATGAGCAGTTCTTC. Amino acids: CASTPSGSALWNEQFF.

The chain has TRBV7-9 and TRBJ2-7; tentatively, D is TRBD2 (6 bases). The V gene's germline CDR1 is SEHNR and CDR2 FQNEAQ (reference sequence). The CDR3 length is 14 residues. V was shortened by 5 bases and J by 7 bases, with 18 bases between the two germline ends. The CDR3 DNA is TGTGCCAGCAGCCCCTTCAGGCTGGAGGGGGAGCAGTACTTC. This codes for CASSPFRLEGEQYF. Using reference TRBV7-9 and TRBJ2-7 for the parts outside the CDR3, the full variable domain is DTGVSQNPRHKITKRGQNVTFRCDPISEHNRLYWYRQTLGQGPEFLTYFQNEAQLEKSRLLSDRFSAERPKGSFSTLEIQRTEQGDSAMYLCASSPFRLEGEQYFGPGTRLTVT.

This clone occurred once. The V call is TRBV29-1, the J call TRBJ1-4, with 9 positions matching TRBD1. Germline CDR1 reads SQVTM; CDR2 reads ANQGSEA. The CDR3 loop spans 14 amino acids. Trimming cost V 4 bases and J 6 bases; bases outside gene matches: 6. In DNA form, the CDR3 reads TGCAGCGTTGGTACCGGGACAGGGTATGAAAAACTGTTTTTT. Translation: CSVGTGTGYEKLFF.

V is TRBV29-1 and J is TRBJ1-3; D is unresolved. Per germline, CDR1 SQVTM and CDR2 ANQGSEA. Trimming left V 2 bases short and J 0 bases short, with 14 bases between. The CDR3 contains 16 residues. The CDR3 protein is CSVEWSSYHSGNTIYF. The DNA of the CDR3 is TGCAGCGTTGAATGGAGCTCATACCACTCTGGAAACACCATATATTTT. Filled out from reference TRBV29-1 and TRBJ1-3, the complete variable domain reads SAVISQKPSRDICQRGTSLTIQCQVDSQVTMMFWYRQQPGQSLTLIATANQGSEATYESGFVIDKFPISRPNLTFSTLTVSNMSPEDSSIYLCSVEWSSYHSGNTIYFGEGSWLTVV.

The CDR3 nucleotides read TGTGCCAGCAGCTTAGTTAGTGGGACAGGCCTCGGGGAAGCTTTCTTT. It codes for CASSLVSGTGLGEAFF. This rearrangement joins TRBV7-2 to TRBJ1-1, with 8 bases that match TRBD1. The CDR3 runs 16 residues. With 1 base clipped from V and 8 bases from J, the junction kept 12 bases outside the gene matches. Germline V gene data show CDR1 as SGHTA and CDR2 as FQGNSA.

This chain uses TRBV4-1 with TRBJ2-1; 10 bases fit TRBD2. This CDR3 has 16 amino acids. Germline V gene lookup returns CDR1 MGHRA and CDR2 YSYEKL. The trim removed 0 bases at V and 10 bases at J, leaving 9 bases unmatched. DNA of the CDR3: TGCGCCAGCAGCCAAGAAAAGCGGGAGGGCCGTAGAGAGCAGTTCTTC. This gives the protein CASSQEKREGRREQFF.

This rearrangement joins TRBV7-3 to TRBJ2-7, with D possibly matching TRBD2 (5 bases). The V end lost 5 bases, the J end lost 4 bases, and 15 bases lay between the germline ends. Per the germline V gene, CDR1 is SGHTA and CDR2 is FQGTGA. The CDR3 length is 14 residues. CDR3: CASSASSEGYEQYF. The DNA for the CDR3 is TGTGCCAGCAGCGCATCCTCAGAGGGTTACGAGCAGTACTTC.

The V and J genes are TRBV18 and TRBJ2-1; 8 bases are shared with TRBD2. The CDR3 sequence is 14 residues long. V lost 8 bases, J lost 6 bases, and 9 bases stayed unmatched. In germline, CDR1 is KGHSH, CDR2 LQKENI. This CDR3 is CASVTGTRVNEQFF. The CDR3 nucleotides read TGTGCCAGCGTAACCGGGACTAGAGTCAATGAGCAGTTCTTC.

The CDR3 spells CASRGLYNSPLHF. CDR3 nucleotides: TGTGCCAGCAGGGGACTGTATAATTCACCCCTCCACTTT. The rearrangement joins TRBV28 to TRBJ1-6, with a possible D match to TRBD1 (5 bases). The V end lost 6 bases, the J end lost 4 bases, and 7 bases lay between the germline ends. This CDR3 has 13 amino acids. From germline, CDR1 is MDHEN and CDR2 SYDVKM.

The rearrangement uses TRBV18 and TRBJ2-2; the D gene is possibly TRBD1 (6 bases). Germline V lookup: CDR1 KGHSH, CDR2 LQKENI. Trimming stripped 3 bases from V and 5 bases from J, with 13 bases between. The CDR3 contains 15 residues. The CDR3 DNA reads TGTGCCAGCTCACCTTTAACAGGGAATACCGGGGAGCTGTTTTTT. Protein: CASSPLTGNTGELFF.

The chain employs TRBV29-1 and TRBJ2-3, with D maybe TRBD2 (6 bases). CDR1 SQVTM and CDR2 ANQGSEA come from the germline V gene. V lost 5 bases and J lost 0, with 12 bases in between. This CDR3 has 14 amino acids. In DNA form, the CDR3 reads TGCAGCGTTCAGTCCGGGACTAGCACAGATACGCAGTATTTT. Protein: CSVQSGTSTDTQYF.

The chain carries TRBV29-1 and TRBJ2-1; possible D gene TRBD2, 6 bases. Per the germline V gene, CDR1 is SQVTM and CDR2 is ANQGSEA. Trimming shortened V by 4 bases and J by 12 bases, and 19 bases separated the two germline ends. The CDR3 totals 13 residues. The CDR3 is CSVVLAPEVRQFF. DNA of the CDR3: TGCAGCGTTGTACTAGCCCCCGAGGTAAGGCAGTTCTTC.

The chain employs TRBV18 and TRBJ2-5; TRBD1 aligns across 8 bases. V lost 2 bases to trimming and J lost 2 bases; unmatched junction nucleotides: 4. This CDR3 comprises 15 residues. Germline V lookup: CDR1 KGHSH, CDR2 LQKENI. CDR3 protein: CASSPETGAQETQYF. CDR3 nucleotides: TGTGCCAGCTCACCAGAGACAGGGGCTCAAGAGACCCAGTACTTC.

V is TRBV6-5 and J is TRBJ1-3; perhaps TRBD1 as D (5 bases). Germline V CDR1 and CDR2: MNHEY, SVGAGI. This CDR3 has 15 amino acids. With 7 bases removed from V and 0 bases from J, the gap between germline ends came to 13 bases. CDR3 residues: CASILWGSSGNTIYF. Written as DNA, the CDR3 is TGTGCCAGCATCCTATGGGGGAGCTCTGGAAACACCATATATTTT.

V is TRBV24-1 and J is TRBJ2-1; 8 nucleotides match TRBD2. The CDR3 consists of 23 residues. Germline V gene data show CDR1 as KGHDR and CDR2 as SFDVKD. Trimming cost V 0 bases and J 0 bases; bases outside gene matches: 21. The CDR3 coding sequence is TGTGCCACCAGTGATTTGACGGGGGGGCCCATGCTGCCTCCTCCGAGCTCCTACAATGAGCAGTTCTTC. This translates into CATSDLTGGPMLPPPSSYNEQFF.

Note on this clone: Within the sample, other DNA sequences also encode this same CDR3. The chain joins TRBV6-2 or TRBV6-3 to TRBJ1-5; D gene unclear. This CDR3 has 13 amino acids. Germline assignment: CDR1 MNHEY and CDR2 SVGEGT. The ends were cut back, 5 bases at V and 0 bases at J, with 5 bases in the middle. In nucleotides, the CDR3 is TGTGCCAGCAGTAGTTATAGCAATCAGCCCCAGCATTTT. Translated: CASSSYSNQPQHF.

The V call is TRBV5-1, the J call TRBJ1-5, with a tentative D call TRBD1 (6 bases). The CDR3 length is 15 residues. V shed 7 bases and J shed 6 bases, with 20 bases lying between them. Germline CDR1 reads SGHRS; CDR2 reads YFSETQ. CDR3 in DNA: TGCGCCAGCTTCGTGGTATGGGGGCAGGGTCAGCCCCAGCATTTT. It encodes CASFVVWGQGQPQHF.

The chain is built from TRBV4-2 and TRBJ2-6; 11 positions match TRBD1. Trimming removed 4 bases from V and 3 bases from J; junction bases left unmatched: 8. CDR1 is LGHNA and CDR2 is YNFKEQ in the germline V gene. The CDR3 has 18 residues. CDR3 amino acids: CASSLFGQGAGGANVLTF. The DNA of the CDR3 is TGTGCCAGCAGCCTTTTCGGACAGGGGGCCGGTGGGGCCAACGTCCTGACTTTC.

V gene TRBV4-1 combines with J gene TRBJ2-2, with 11 bases aligning to TRBD1. The CDR3 loop spans 20 amino acids. Germline V gene lookup returns CDR1 MGHRA and CDR2 YSYEKL. The ends lost 0 bases at V and 2 bases at J; junction bases unmatched: 11. The CDR3 DNA follows: TGCGCCAGCAGCCAAGATCTTTTTCGGACAGGGGGCCCAAACACCGGGGAGCTGTTTTTT. It yields the protein CASSQDLFRTGGPNTGELFF.

V and J are TRBV2 and TRBJ2-4, with 11 bases identical to TRBD1. The CDR3 has 19 amino acids. V lost 6 bases and J lost 6; bases outside the gene matches: 19. Per the germline V gene, CDR1 is SNHLY and CDR2 is FYNNEI. Here the CDR3 reads CASRPGTGGFGVSGNIQYF. The CDR3 DNA reads TGTGCCAGCAGGCCCGGGACAGGGGGTTTCGGGGTATCGGGAAACATTCAGTACTTC. Together with reference TRBV2 and TRBJ2-4, the CDR3 gives the full variable domain: EPEVTQTPSHQVTQMGQEVILRCVPISNHLYFYWYRQILGQKVEFLVSFYNNEISEKSEIFDDQFSVERPDGSNFTLKIRSTKLEDSAMYFCASRPGTGGFGVSGNIQYFGAGTRLSVL.

The chain uses TRBV19 and TRBJ1-2; 7 bases are shared with TRBD1. The CDR3 is 13 amino acids. Losses at the gene ends were 3 bases for V and 7 bases for J; bases not matched to a gene: 5. Germline-derived CDR1 and CDR2 are LNHDA and SQIVND (reference sequence). In nucleotides, the CDR3 is TGTGCCAGTAGTATGCGGACAGGTTCTGGCTACACCTTC. It encodes CASSMRTGSGYTF.

In DNA form, the CDR3 reads TGCAGCTTCAGTCGGGACACCGATGAAGCTTTCTTT. This translates into CSFSRDTDEAFF. J is TRBJ1-1 and V is TRBV29-1; D perhaps matches TRBD1 (6 bases). V was shortened by 8 bases and J by 7 bases, with 17 bases between the two germline ends. The V gene's germline CDR1 is SQVTM and CDR2 ANQGSEA. This CDR3 is built from 12 residues. The full variable domain, its missing parts supplied by reference TRBV29-1 and TRBJ1-1, is SAVISQKPSRDICQRGTSLTIQCQVDSQVTMMFWYRQQPGQSLTLIATANQGSEATYESGFVIDKFPISRPNLTFSTLTVSNMSPEDSSIYLCSFSRDTDEAFFGQGTRLTVV.

V gene TRBV7-8 combines with J gene TRBJ1-4; tentatively, D is TRBD1 (6 bases). CDR3 size: 13 residues. The V end lost 5 bases, the J end lost 6 bases, and 10 bases lay between the germline ends. Germline CDR1 reads SGHVS; CDR2 reads FQNEAQ. Here the CDR3 reads CASSPDSYEKLFF. CDR3 in DNA: TGTGCCAGCAGCCCGGACAGTTATGAAAAACTGTTTTTT.